Reported below is one TCR beta chain. The data derive from a study of technical replicates of blood from several donors. V gave up 0 bases and J gave up 8 bases; unmatched junction bases: 5. Germline V gene lookup returns CDR1 SGHRS and CDR2 YFSETQ. This CDR3 region has 15 residues. Assay: immunoSEQ multiplex PCR; the TCRdb copy retains only in-frame clones and omits some. The sample has about 70,000 clones; 95% to 97% are singletons. Sample: T cells isolated from PBMCs. The chain recombines TRBV5-1 with TRBJ1-6; 7 bases fit TRBD1. The sequence was obtained from a human donor in good health. The CDR3 nucleotides are TGCGCCAGCAGCTTGGAAAACAGGGGCGATTCACCCCTCCACTTT. This gives the protein CASSLENRGDSPLHF.